Listed below are T cell receptor beta chains from one sample, sequenced in a study of blood T cell repertoires in COVID-19. Sequencing used immunoSEQ multiplex PCR; TCRdb keeps in-frame clones, though not all of them. Among about 270,000 clones listed, approximately 91% were seen once. The sequenced sample consisted of PBMCs or T cells enriched from blood (not recorded which). The receptors stem from a woman aged 40-49 years with acute COVID-19. CDR3s include the opening cysteine and the closing phenylalanine or tryptophan. The order of the fields is clone size, V gene, D gene, J gene, CDR3 DNA, CDR3 protein. A D gene is named only where the DNA matches it firmly. Some rows have no size entry. The others give once, few or many, or a class for an expanded clone.

>-|TRBV10-3|TRBD1|TRBJ1-2
TGTGCCATCAGTGAGTCGGGACAGGGGGCGAATGGCTACACCTTC
CAISESGQGANGYTF
>-|TRBV6-1|-|TRBJ1-2
TGTGCCAGCAGTGAAAACACCGTCTATGGCTACACCTTC
CASSENTVYGYTF
>-|TRBV5-1|TRBD2|TRBJ2-3
TGCGCCAGCAGATCGACTAGCGAGGGGTCGCAGTATTTT
CASRSTSEGSQYF
>-|TRBV30|TRBD2|TRBJ2-1
TGTGCCTGGGCCCCGGGGCGGGGGTTAAGCTCCTACAATGAGCAGTTCTTC
CAWAPGRGLSSYNEQFF
>-|TRBV15|-|TRBJ1-1
TGTGCCACCAGCAGAGAGGGGCGCACTGAAGCTTTCTTT
CATSREGRTEAFF
>-|TRBV7-2|-|TRBJ2-3
TGTGCCAGCAGCTTAGCGGGAGCTATTGGAGATACGCAGTATTTT
CASSLAGAIGDTQYF
>-|TRBV11-3|TRBD1|TRBJ1-4
TGTGCCAGCAGCTCACCGGGACAGGCGCGAGAAAAACTGTTTTTT
CASSSPGQAREKLFF
>-|TRBV5-1|TRBD2|TRBJ2-1
TGCGCCAGCAGCCCGATGTCTAGCGGTGTCTCCTACAATGAGCAGTTCTTC
CASSPMSSGVSYNEQFF
>few|TRBV11-3|-|TRBJ2-3
TGTGCCAGCAGCTTATCTCCGACAGCAGATACGCAGTATTTT
CASSLSPTADTQYF
>-|TRBV27|-|TRBJ1-2
TGTGCCAGCAGTTTACGGGGAAATGGCTACACCTTC
CASSLRGNGYTF
>-|TRBV4-1|TRBD1|TRBJ1-1
TGCGCCAGCAGCCAAGGGGCAGGAAAGGGGGCCACTGAAGCTTTCTTT
CASSQGAGKGATEAFF